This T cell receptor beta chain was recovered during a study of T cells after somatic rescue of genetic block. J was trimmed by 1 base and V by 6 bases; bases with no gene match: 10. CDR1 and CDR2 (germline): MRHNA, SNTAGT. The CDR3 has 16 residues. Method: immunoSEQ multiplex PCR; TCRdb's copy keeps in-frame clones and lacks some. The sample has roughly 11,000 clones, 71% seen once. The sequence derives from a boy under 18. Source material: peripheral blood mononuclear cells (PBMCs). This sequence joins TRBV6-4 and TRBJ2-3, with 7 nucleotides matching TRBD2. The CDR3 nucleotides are TGTGCCAGCAGGGGAACCGGGACTATTCGCACAGATACGCAGTATTTT. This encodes CASRGTGTIRTDTQYF.